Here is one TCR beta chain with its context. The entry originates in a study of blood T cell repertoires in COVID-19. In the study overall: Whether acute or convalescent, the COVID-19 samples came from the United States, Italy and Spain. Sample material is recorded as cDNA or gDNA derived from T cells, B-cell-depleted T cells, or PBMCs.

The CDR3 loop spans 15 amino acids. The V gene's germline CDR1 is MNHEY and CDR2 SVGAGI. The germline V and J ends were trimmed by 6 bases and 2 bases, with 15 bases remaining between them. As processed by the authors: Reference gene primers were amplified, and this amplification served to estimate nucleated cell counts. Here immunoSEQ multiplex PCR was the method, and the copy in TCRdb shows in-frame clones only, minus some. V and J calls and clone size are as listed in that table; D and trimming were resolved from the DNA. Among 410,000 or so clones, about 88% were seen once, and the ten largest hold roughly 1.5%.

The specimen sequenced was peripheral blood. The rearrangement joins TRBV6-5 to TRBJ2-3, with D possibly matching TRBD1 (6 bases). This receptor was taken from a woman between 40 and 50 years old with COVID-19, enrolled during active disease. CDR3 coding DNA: TGTGCCAGCAGAACCGGACAGACCTACACAGATACGCAGTATTTT. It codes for CASRTGQTYTDTQYF.